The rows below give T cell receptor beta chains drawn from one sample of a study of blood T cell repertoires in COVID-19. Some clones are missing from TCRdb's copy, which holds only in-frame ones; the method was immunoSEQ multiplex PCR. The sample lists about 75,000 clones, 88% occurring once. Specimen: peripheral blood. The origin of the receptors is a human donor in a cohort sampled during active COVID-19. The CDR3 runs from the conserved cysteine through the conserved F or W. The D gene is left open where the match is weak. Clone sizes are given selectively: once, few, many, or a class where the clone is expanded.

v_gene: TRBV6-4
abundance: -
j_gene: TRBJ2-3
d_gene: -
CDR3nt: TGTGCCAGCAGTGAGACCCCCGCCTCAGGGGGCACAGATACGCAGTATTTT
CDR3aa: CASSETPASGGTDTQYF

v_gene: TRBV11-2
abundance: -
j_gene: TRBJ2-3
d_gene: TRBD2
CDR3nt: TGTGCCAGCAGCCCGCGGGGGCGGGGGGCCCGAGATACGCAGTATTTT
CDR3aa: CASSPRGRGARDTQYF

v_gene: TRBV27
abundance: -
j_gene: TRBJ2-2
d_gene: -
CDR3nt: TGTGCCAGCAGCCGACAGTCGAACACCGGGGAGCTGTTTTTT
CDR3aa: CASSRQSNTGELFF

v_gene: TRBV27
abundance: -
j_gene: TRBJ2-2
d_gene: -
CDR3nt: TGTGCCAGCACCCCAATGGGGGCTTCCGGGGAGCTGTTTTTT
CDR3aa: CASTPMGASGELFF

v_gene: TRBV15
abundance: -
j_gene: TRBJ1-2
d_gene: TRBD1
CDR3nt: TGTGCCACCAGCAGGGACAGGGGGAACTATGGCTACACCTTC
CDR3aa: CATSRDRGNYGYTF

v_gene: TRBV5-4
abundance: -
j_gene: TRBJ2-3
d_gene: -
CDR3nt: TGTGCCAGCAGCCCCCGCGCAGGGGCCCTTGATACGCAGTATTTT
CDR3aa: CASSPRAGALDTQYF

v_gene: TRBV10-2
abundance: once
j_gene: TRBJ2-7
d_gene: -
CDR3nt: TGCGCCAGCCTAACGCCACTTAAGACCTACGAGCAGTACTTC
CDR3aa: CASLTPLKTYEQYF

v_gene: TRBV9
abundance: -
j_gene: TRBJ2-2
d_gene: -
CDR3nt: TGTGCCAGCAGTCGTCTAGACTCGATCACCGGGGAGCTGTTTTTT
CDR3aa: CASSRLDSITGELFF

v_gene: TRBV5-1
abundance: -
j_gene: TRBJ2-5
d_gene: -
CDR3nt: TGCGCCAGCAGCTTGAACGAGAGGAAAGAGACCCAGTACTTC
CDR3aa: CASSLNERKETQYF

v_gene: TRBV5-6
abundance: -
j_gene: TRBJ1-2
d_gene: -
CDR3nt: TGTGCCAGCAGCTCGGTCGGGGGGCTCGTCTATGGCTACACCTTC
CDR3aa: CASSSVGGLVYGYTF

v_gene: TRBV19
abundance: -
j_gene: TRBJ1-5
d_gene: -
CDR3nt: TGTGCCAGAACTAGGCTTCCCCGGGACAAACTTCAGCCCCAGCATTTT
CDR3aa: CARTRLPRDKLQPQHF

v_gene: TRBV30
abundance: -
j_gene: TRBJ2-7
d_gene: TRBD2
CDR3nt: TGTGCCTGGAGGGATCTAGCGGGAGTTGGGGAGCAGTACTTC
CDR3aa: CAWRDLAGVGEQYF

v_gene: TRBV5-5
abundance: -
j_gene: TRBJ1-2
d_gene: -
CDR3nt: TGTGCCAGCAGCCAGGCCGAGTATGGCTACACCTTC
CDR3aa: CASSQAEYGYTF

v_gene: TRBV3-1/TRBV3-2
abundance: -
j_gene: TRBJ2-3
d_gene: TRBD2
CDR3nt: TGTGCCAGCAGCCATACCGGGACTAGTTCCGATACGCAGTATTTT
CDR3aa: CASSHTGTSSDTQYF

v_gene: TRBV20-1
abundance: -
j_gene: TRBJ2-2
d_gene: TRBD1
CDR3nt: TGCAGTGCTAGTCACAGGGGGCAAACCGGGGAGCTGTTTTTT
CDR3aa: CSASHRGQTGELFF

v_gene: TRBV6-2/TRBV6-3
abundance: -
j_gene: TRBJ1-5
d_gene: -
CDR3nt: TGTGCCAGCAGTCTACCCGTACAGGGTAGCAATCAGCCCCAGCATTTT
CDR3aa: CASSLPVQGSNQPQHF

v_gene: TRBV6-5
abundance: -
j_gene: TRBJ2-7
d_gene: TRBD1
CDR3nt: TGTGCCAGCAGTTACTCTTTGACAGGGGGAGACTACGAGCAGTACTTC
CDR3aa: CASSYSLTGGDYEQYF

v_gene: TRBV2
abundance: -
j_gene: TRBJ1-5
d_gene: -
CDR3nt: TGTGCCAGCAGTTCGACATATTTTCAGCCCCAGCATTTT
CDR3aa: CASSSTYFQPQHF

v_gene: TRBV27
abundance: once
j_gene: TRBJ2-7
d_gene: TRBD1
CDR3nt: TGTGCCAGCAGTCCTGATCCCCCTGACAGGGTAGGTGAGCAGTACTTC
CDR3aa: CASSPDPPDRVGEQYF

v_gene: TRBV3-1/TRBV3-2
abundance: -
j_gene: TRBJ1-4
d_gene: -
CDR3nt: TGTGCCAGCAGTGGCCTGGGGGGGGGTGAAAAACTGTTTTTT
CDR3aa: CASSGLGGGEKLFF

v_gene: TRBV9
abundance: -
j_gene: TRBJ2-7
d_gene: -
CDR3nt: TGTGCCAGCAGCCCCCGACAGAGCGAGCAGTACTTC
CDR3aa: CASSPRQSEQYF

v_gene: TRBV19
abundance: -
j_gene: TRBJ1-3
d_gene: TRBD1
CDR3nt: TGTGCCAGTAGGCCGACAGGGGCCAGTGGAAACACCATATATTTT
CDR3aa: CASRPTGASGNTIYF

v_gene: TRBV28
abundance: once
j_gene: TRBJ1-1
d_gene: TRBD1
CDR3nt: TGTGCCAGCAGTCGACAGGGGTTGGAAGCTTTCTTT
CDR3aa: CASSRQGLEAFF